Below, 23 T cell receptor beta chains from the same sample are listed, as sequenced in a study of T-cell reconstitution after alpha-beta-depleted transplantation in children. This sample's TCRbeta library carried unique molecular identifier barcodes. TCRdb ran MiXCR on the PCR reads and lists one entry per CDR3 protein. The table shows hundreds of thousands of distinct CDR3 sequences, with 12% occurring only once. The sample consisted of PBMCs from the stem cell graft donor, taken from the stem cell graft. The source is a human donor who donated a stem cell graft to a child with acute lymphoblastic leukemia.

The CDR3 here is CASSFLAAVTGELFF. CDR3 in DNA: TGCGCCAGCAGCTTTCTAGCGGCCGTAACCGGGGAGCTGTTTTTT. The V gene is TRBV5-1, the J gene TRBJ2-2, with 7 bases that match TRBD2. V lost 2 bases, J lost 5 bases, and 6 bases stayed unmatched. Per the germline V gene, CDR1 is SGHRS and CDR2 is YFSETQ. The CDR3 loop spans 15 amino acids.

This sequence joins TRBV12-3 or TRBV12-4 and TRBJ2-2, with 7 bases aligning to TRBD2. The CDR3 contains 17 residues. The V gene end was trimmed by 5 bases and the J gene end by 1 base; junction bases not matched to a gene: 10. CDR3 bases: TGTGCCAGCAGTCCCCTGGGAGGGCGTAAGAACACCGGGGAGCTGTTTTTT. It encodes CASSPLGGRKNTGELFF.

This clonotype was counted many times. CDR3 sequence reads: CASSLVEDTQYF. DNA for the CDR3: TGTGCCAGCAGCTTAGTTGAAGATACGCAGTATTTT. V usage is TRBV7-8 and J usage is TRBJ2-3; D unclear. The CDR3 is 12 residues long. Looked up from germline, CDR1 is SGHVS and CDR2 is FQNEAQ. Trimming pared 1 base from V and 5 bases from J, leaving 4 bases between.

This clonotype came up many times. The chain carries TRBV20-1 and TRBJ2-5, with no clear D. The CDR3 extends over 15 amino acids. V was cut by 0 bases and J by 5 bases, with 16 bases left in between. Germline V gene lookup returns CDR1 DFQATT and CDR2 SNEGSKA (reference sequence). The DNA for the CDR3 is TGCAGTGCTAGAGATCATCTAGGAATTCACGAGACCCAGTACTTC. Translating it yields CSARDHLGIHETQYF.

In this sample, this clonotype turned up many times. The chain carries TRBV20-1 and TRBJ1-6; D unresolved. Germline CDR1 and CDR2: DFQATT and SNEGSKA (reference sequence). The CDR3 runs 14 residues. V dropped 3 bases and J dropped 1 base, with 7 bases sitting between them. The CDR3 DNA sequence: TGCAGTGCTAGCGTCGGTTCCTATAATTCACCCCTCCACTTT. This sequence encodes CSASVGSYNSPLHF.

The table lists this clonotype with many counts. The V and J genes are TRBV20-1 and TRBJ2-1; D gene unclear. This CDR3 contains 13 residues. Germline loops: CDR1 DFQATT, CDR2 SNEGSKA (reference sequence). Trimming left V 3 bases short and J 1 base short, with 7 bases between. The CDR3 region is CSARARSYNEQFF. The CDR3 bases are TGCAGTGCTAGGGCTCGGTCCTACAATGAGCAGTTCTTC.

In its sample, this clonotype was seen many times. The chain combines TRBV11-2 with TRBJ2-1; D might be TRBD1 (5 bases). V was shortened by 5 bases and J by 7 bases, with 12 bases between the two germline ends. The germline CDR1 and CDR2 sequences are SGHAT and FQNNGV. The CDR3 spans 13 residues. As DNA, the CDR3 is TGTGCCAGCAGCCCCAGGGTAACGAATGAGCAGTTCTTC. This codes for CASSPRVTNEQFF.

This clonotype has ten or more counts. This chain connects TRBV4-1 to TRBJ2-7; TRBD2 is a possible D gene (6 bases). The V gene's germline CDR1 is MGHRA and CDR2 YSYEKL. Trimming cost V 1 base and J 3 bases, with 19 bases left between them. CDR3 length equals 17 residues. The CDR3 DNA follows: TGCGCCAGCAGCCAAGGGGTCTCGGGGACTGCCTACTACGAGCAGTACTTC. Encoded protein: CASSQGVSGTAYYEQYF.

This chain connects TRBV20-1 to TRBJ2-1; 8 bases are shared with TRBD2. J lost 3 bases, V lost 2 bases, and 6 bases had no gene match. This CDR3 spans 15 amino acids. Germline values: CDR1 DFQATT, CDR2 SNEGSKA (reference sequence). For the CDR3, the DNA is TGCAGTGCTAGATCCTCGGGACTAGTCTACAATGAGCAGTTCTTC. Its protein is CSARSSGLVYNEQFF.

This chain links TRBV7-9 with TRBJ2-7, with a weak D call TRBD2 (5 bases). The CDR3 is 14 residues long. Germline lookup yields CDR1 SEHNR and CDR2 FQNEAQ (reference sequence). The V and J ends lost 10 bases and 3 bases respectively, with 19 bases between them. CDR3 nucleotides: TGTGCCATGGGCCGCGGGCTCATCTGCTACGAGCAGTACTTC. This gives the protein CAMGRGLICYEQYF. Full variable domain (rest looked up from reference TRBV7-9 and TRBJ2-7): DTGVSQNPRHKITKRGQNVTFRCDPISEHNRLYWYRQTLGQGPEFLTYFQNEAQLEKSRLLSDRFSAERPKGSFSTLEIQRTEQGDSAMYLCAMGRGLICYEQYFGPGTRLTVT.

This clonotype was detected many times. The rearrangement links TRBV14 to TRBJ2-1; maybe TRBD1 (5 bases). Looked up from germline, CDR1 is SGHDN and CDR2 is FVKESK. V was pared by 2 bases and J by 3 bases, with 11 bases between. The CDR3 has 15 residues. CDR3 amino acids: CASSQQGPFYNEQFF. CDR3 DNA: TGTGCCAGCAGCCAACAGGGTCCGTTCTACAATGAGCAGTTCTTC. The whole variable domain, remainder taken from reference TRBV14 and TRBJ2-1, is EAGVTQFPSHSVIEKGQTVTLRCDPISGHDNLYWYRRVMGKEIKFLLHFVKESKQDESGMPNNRFLAERTGGTYSTLKVQPAELEDSGVYFCASSQQGPFYNEQFFGPGTRLTVL.

This clonotype occurred a few times. V gene TRBV20-1 combines with J gene TRBJ1-5, with D maybe TRBD1 (5 bases). V was shortened by 4 bases and J by 1 base, with 8 bases between the two germline ends. The CDR3 is 13 amino acids. Germline values: CDR1 DFQATT, CDR2 SNEGSKA (reference sequence). The DNA for the CDR3 is TGCAGTGCTAAAGGGGCCAGCAATCAGCCCCAGCATTTT. It translates to CSAKGASNQPQHF.

The chain carries TRBV12-3 or TRBV12-4 and TRBJ1-2; tentatively, D is TRBD1 (6 bases). V gave up 5 bases and J gave up 7 bases, with 17 bases separating them. There are 14 residues in the CDR3. The CDR3 spells CASSPRDKESGYTF. The CDR3 region has the DNA TGTGCCAGCAGTCCCCGGGACAAGGAGAGTGGCTACACCTTC.

For the CDR3, the DNA is TGCAGTGCTAAAGACAGGGGGCGCTGGAATGAGCAGTTCTTC. Amino acid sequence: CSAKDRGRWNEQFF. V usage is TRBV20-1 and J usage is TRBJ2-1; 10 positions match TRBD1. There are 14 residues in the CDR3. Germline trimming cut 4 bases from V and 7 bases from J; bases unmatched to any gene: 7. The germline V gene has CDR1 DFQATT and CDR2 SNEGSKA (reference sequence).

A few counts support this clonotype. The chain recombines TRBV18 with TRBJ2-5; 9 bases match TRBD1. CDR3 length: 16 amino acids. V was pared by 6 bases and J by 4 bases, with 12 bases of the junction left unmatched. CDR1 and CDR2 (germline): KGHSH, LQKENI. Written as DNA, the CDR3 is TGTGCCAGCTCCCCTCAAACAGGGGGCCTAGGAGAGACCCAGTACTTC. Amino acid sequence: CASSPQTGGLGETQYF. The full variable domain, rest sourced from reference TRBV18 and TRBJ2-5, is NAGVMQNPRHLVRRRGQEARLRCSPMKGHSHVYWYRQLPEEGLKFMVYLQKENIIDESGMPKERFSAEFPKEGPSILRIQQVVRGDSAAYFCASSPQTGGLGETQYFGPGTRLLVL.

This clonotype has at least ten counts. The chain combines TRBV6-5 with TRBJ2-1, with a tentative D call TRBD2 (7 bases). CDR3 length: 12 amino acids. The germline CDR1 and CDR2 sequences are MNHEY and SVGAGI. Trimming pared 5 bases from V and 8 bases from J, leaving 10 bases between. The CDR3 protein is CASSRGGDEQFF. CDR3 DNA: TGTGCCAGCAGTCGCGGGGGCGATGAGCAGTTCTTC.

Many counts were recorded for this clonotype. The chain employs TRBV29-1 and TRBJ2-7; a possible D gene is TRBD2 (6 bases). The CDR3 is made up of 12 amino acids. Per the germline V gene, CDR1 is SQVTM and CDR2 is ANQGSEA. V lost 0 bases, J lost 9 bases, and 12 bases lay in between. The CDR3 loop is CSVEDGGTSQYF. The CDR3 nucleotides are TGCAGCGTTGAAGATGGGGGGACGTCGCAGTACTTC.

The table lists this clonotype with a few counts. This sequence joins TRBV12-3 or TRBV12-4 and TRBJ1-1; the D is unclear. The V gene lost 2 bases and the J gene lost 11 bases, with 12 bases spanning the gap. This CDR3 has 12 residues. Written as DNA, the CDR3 is TGTGCCAGCAGTTTAAGCGGTATATCGGCTTTCTTT. It specifies CASSLSGISAFF.

This clonotype was detected many times. The V and J genes are TRBV20-1 and TRBJ1-6, with 9 bases identical to TRBD1. CDR1 DFQATT and CDR2 SNEGSKA come from the germline V gene (reference sequence). V lost 5 bases and J lost 9; bases outside the gene matches: 5. The CDR3 length is 13 residues. In nucleotides, the CDR3 is TGCAGTGCTCGGGACAGGGCAGGTTCACCCCTCCACTTT. It encodes CSARDRAGSPLHF.

Many counts were recorded for this clonotype. This sequence joins TRBV5-1 and TRBJ2-5; D uncertain. V was shortened by 3 bases and J by 8 bases, with 8 bases between the two germline ends. Germline V gene data show CDR1 as SGHRS and CDR2 as YFSETQ. The CDR3 is made up of 11 amino acids. The CDR3 DNA follows: TGCGCCAGCAGCTCAGAATCAACCCAGTACTTC. Encoded protein: CASSSESTQYF.

The chain uses TRBV12-3 or TRBV12-4 and TRBJ2-6, with D possibly TRBD2 on 6 matching bases. The CDR3 has 17 residues. The V end lost 5 bases, the J end lost 1 base, and 15 bases lay between the germline ends. DNA of the CDR3: TGTGCCAGCAGTCAGACTCCCGGGACTTCTGGGGCCAACGTCCTGACTTTC. This gives the protein CASSQTPGTSGANVLTF.

This clonotype was recorded at least ten times. The rearrangement uses TRBV7-2 and TRBJ1-1; no clear D. Germline assignment: CDR1 SGHTA and CDR2 FQGNSA. The CDR3 spans 15 residues. V was shortened by 0 bases and J by 4 bases, with 12 bases between the two germline ends. The chain's CDR3 is CASSLAAIGSTEAFF. Here the CDR3 DNA reads TGTGCCAGCAGCTTAGCAGCGATTGGCAGCACTGAAGCTTTCTTT.

This clonotype occurred many times. The chain joins TRBV20-1 to TRBJ1-4; D gene uncertain. The CDR3 contains 15 residues. Trimming removed 0 bases from V and 4 bases from J, with 12 bases in between. Germline V gives CDR1 DFQATT, CDR2 SNEGSKA (reference sequence). The CDR3 is CSARDLDGFNEKLFF. The DNA of the CDR3 is TGCAGTGCTAGAGACTTGGACGGTTTTAATGAAAAACTGTTTTTT.